This T cell receptor (beta chain) is drawn from a study of cytomegalovirus exposure and HLA in healthy donors. The primer mix had 60 Vbeta and 13 Jbeta primers. Method: immunoSEQ multiplex PCR; TCRdb's copy keeps in-frame clones and lacks some. The data contain 100,000 to 150,000 clones, under 80% of them singletons. V was cut by 3 bases and J by 5 bases, with 10 bases left in between. Germline values: CDR1 SGHAT, CDR2 FQNNGV. The CDR3 spans 13 residues. The sequenced sample was PBMCs. The origin of this receptor is a woman aged 55-70 years in good health and CMV-seropositive. The chain uses TRBV11-2 and TRBJ2-5; TRBD2 is a possible D gene (6 bases). CDR3 protein: CASSFNLAETQYF. The CDR3, as DNA: TGTGCCAGCAGCTTTAATCTAGCGGAGACCCAGTACTTC.